Below, one T cell receptor (beta chain) is given with its context. What it recognizes is unknown. This entry is derived from a study of T cell repertoires in cytomegalovirus infection. Via MiXCR, TCRdb re-called the reads, giving one row per CDR3 protein. The sample holds some 480,000 distinct CDR3 sequences, roughly a third seen once. Broader study findings: HLA-C-restricted, CMV-specific TCR beta clonotypes were dominant ex vivo. People with CMV and the relevant HLA were identified by cumulative public TCR beta family frequency.

The TCR originated in a human donor in good health (CMV status not recorded). Some clones in this sample may be carry-over from other donors' samples. The specimen comprised cultured PBMCs, sampled from culture after CMV antigen stimulation.

CDR3 sequence reads: CASSKSSYGANVLTF. The CDR3 bases are TGTGCCAGCAGCAAATCGTCTTACGGGGCCAACGTCCTGACTTTC. This chain links TRBV7-9 with TRBJ2-6; D is unresolved. CDR1 is SEHNR, CDR2 FQNEAQ, per germline (reference sequence). Deletions cut 5 bases from V and 4 bases from J, with 12 bases between. CDR3 length equals 15 residues. The full variable domain, in which reference TRBV7-9 and TRBJ2-6 provide the parts outside the CDR3, is DTGVSQNPRHKITKRGQNVTFRCDPISEHNRLYWYRQTLGQGPEFLTYFQNEAQLEKSRLLSDRFSAERPKGSFSTLEIQRTEQGDSAMYLCASSKSSYGANVLTFGAGSRLTVL.